This is a list of T cell receptor beta chains from one sample in a study of regulatory T cells in long-lasting Graves disease. TCRdb re-called the multiplex PCR reads through MiXCR, storing one row per CDR3 protein. The sample yields more than 450,000 distinct CDR3 sequences, 12% seen once. The same sample was also used in a study of T cells in Graves' hyperthyroidism and ophthalmopathy.

Here the sequenced sample was peripheral blood mononuclear cells (PBMCs), taken at new diagnosis, from a patient treated with antithyroid drugs. These receptors were taken from a woman aged 25 to 39 with Graves disease. The CDR3 runs from the conserved cysteine through the conserved F or W. The order of the fields is D gene, J gene, V gene, clone size, CDR3 DNA, CDR3 protein. A D gene is named only where the DNA matches it firmly. Some rows mark clone size as missing; the rest say once, few, many or name a class of expanded clone.

. | TRBJ1-6 | TRBV2 | many | TGTGCCAGCAACCACCCAGGGGACTATAATTCACCCCTCCACTTT | CASNHPGDYNSPLHF
. | TRBJ2-1 | TRBV28 | many | TGTGCCAGCAGTTTATTACGAGCGGAAGCCTACAATGAGCAGTTCTTC | CASSLLRAEAYNEQFF
. | TRBJ1-2 | TRBV7-9 | many | TGTGCCAGCAGCTTCGTCCCGGGACGTTGGGGCTACACCTTC | CASSFVPGRWGYTF
. | TRBJ2-3 | TRBV20-1 | many | TGCAGTGCTTCGGCCCCCCTTTCTGGCACAGATACGCAGTATTTT | CSASAPLSGTDTQYF
TRBD2 | TRBJ2-7 | TRBV11-2 | . | TGTGCCAGCAGCTTAGGCGGGAGTGTCAACGAGCAGTACTTC | CASSLGGSVNEQYF
. | TRBJ1-2 | TRBV5-4 | . | TGTGCCAGCAGCTTCGGCCGGAGTGGCTACACCTTC | CASSFGRSGYTF
. | TRBJ1-1 | TRBV4-1 | once | TGCGCCAGCAGCCCTCGACAGTACACTGAAGCTTTCTTT | CASSPRQYTEAFF
TRBD2 | TRBJ2-1 | TRBV19 | . | TGTGCCACCAGAGGACTAGCGGGAGTCTTGGATGAGCAGTTCTTC | CATRGLAGVLDEQFF
. | TRBJ2-5 | TRBV30 | many | TGTGCCTGGAGTGGGGGGGGCCGTCACCAAGAGACCCAGTACTTC | CAWSGGGRHQETQYF
. | TRBJ2-7 | TRBV2 | many | TGTGCCAGCAGTGATGTGCGGTGGCTCGAGCAGTACTTC | CASSDVRWLEQYF
. | TRBJ2-2 | TRBV24-1 | many | TGTGCCACTTCAAAGACGGGGGTTCGGAACACCGGGGAGCTGTTTTTT | CATSKTGVRNTGELFF
. | TRBJ1-1 | TRBV6-5 | few | TGTGCCAGCAGTTACTCGGGGGCGGGAGATGAAGCTTTCTTT | CASSYSGAGDEAFF
. | TRBJ2-7 | TRBV30 | few | TGTGCCTGGAGTCTACTACACGAGCAGTACTTC | CAWSLLHEQYF
. | TRBJ2-1 | TRBV27 | many | TGTGCCAGCAGCTTATTGGGCCCATACAATGAACAGTTCTTC | CASSLLGPYNEQFF
. | TRBJ1-2 | TRBV10-3 | many | TGTGCCATCAGCTCCCTCCCAGTCGACTATGGCTACACCTTC | CAISSLPVDYGYTF
TRBD1 | TRBJ1-4 | TRBV4-1 | . | TGCGCCAGCAGCCAAGTGGCGACAGGGCGGGCTAATGAAAAACTGTTTTTT | CASSQVATGRANEKLFF
TRBD1 | TRBJ1-2 | TRBV4-3 | . | TGCGCCAGCAGCCAAGATCCCGGGACAGGGCATTATGGGGGCTACACCTTC | CASSQDPGTGHYGGYTF
. | TRBJ2-7 | TRBV6-2/TRBV6-3 | many | TGTGCCAGCGCCAGACAACGGAGCGAGCAGTACTTC | CASARQRSEQYF
. | TRBJ2-7 | TRBV11-1 | many | TGTGCCAGCAGCCTACTTCCCCTCAGACCCGGAGGCGAGCAGTACTTC | CASSLLPLRPGGEQYF
TRBD1 | TRBJ1-2 | TRBV28 | many | TGTGCCAGCAGTCTTTATACAGGGGGCCAGGGCTACACCTTC | CASSLYTGGQGYTF
TRBD1 | TRBJ1-6 | TRBV28 | many | TGTGCCAGCAGTTTCCCTCGGACAGGGCGAAGGTCCTATAATTCACCCCTCCACTTT | CASSFPRTGRRSYNSPLHF
. | TRBJ1-5 | TRBV28 | . | TGTGCCAGCAGTTTCCAGTATCGGCCCCAGCATTTT | CASSFQYRPQHF
. | TRBJ2-6 | TRBV18 | . | TGTGCCAGCTCCACCGAGGCTTTGGGGGCCAACGTCCTGACTTTC | CASSTEALGANVLTF
. | TRBJ2-1 | TRBV28 | many | TGTGCCAGCAGTTTAAGTTACGGCAGGGGAGGTTACAATGAGCAGTTCTTC | CASSLSYGRGGYNEQFF
. | TRBJ2-5 | TRBV27 | . | TGTGCCAGCAGTTTATGGAGGCGCGGGGAGACCCAGTACTTC | CASSLWRRGETQYF
TRBD2 | TRBJ2-1 | TRBV6-2/TRBV6-3 | many | TGTGCCAGCGGAGGGACTAGCGAGAACAATGAGCAGTTCTTC | CASGGTSENNEQFF
. | TRBJ2-7 | TRBV5-1 | many | TGCGCCAGCAGCTTGAGTTTATTGTCAGACTACGAGCAGTACTTC | CASSLSLLSDYEQYF
. | TRBJ1-4 | TRBV7-2 | many | TGTGCCAGCAGCTTTCGGCAGCAAAGGGGTGAAAAACTGTTTTTT | CASSFRQQRGEKLFF
TRBD2 | TRBJ2-2 | TRBV20-1 | . | TGCAGTGCTAGAGGTGGACTAGCGGGAAACACCGGGGAGCTGTTTTTT | CSARGGLAGNTGELFF
. | TRBJ2-7 | TRBV29-1 | . | TGCAGCGTTGCCTCAAACTTAGACCGGGCAGTATACTTC | CSVASNLDRAVYF
. | TRBJ2-7 | TRBV18 | many | TGTGCCAGCTCACCTAGCTGGGTCTACGAGCAGTACTTC | CASSPSWVYEQYF